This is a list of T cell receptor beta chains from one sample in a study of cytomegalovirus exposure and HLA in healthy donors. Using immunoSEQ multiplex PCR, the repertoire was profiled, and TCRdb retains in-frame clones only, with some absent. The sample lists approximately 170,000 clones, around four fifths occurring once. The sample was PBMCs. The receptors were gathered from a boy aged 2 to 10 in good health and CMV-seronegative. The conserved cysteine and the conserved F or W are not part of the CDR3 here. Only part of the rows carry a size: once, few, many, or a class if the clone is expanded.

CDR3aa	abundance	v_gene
ASSLGQGLYGYT	-	TRBV5-1
ASSYSEGGTEAF	-	TRBV6-5
ASSVQGFTDTQY	-	TRBV25-1
ASSYRGQMNTEAF	few	TRBV6-6
ASGQDSHSPLH	-	TRBV2
AWSVSGTGKSIQH	few	TRBV30
ASSFTGAAGGYT	-	TRBV11-2
ASSLELATYNEQF	-	TRBV5-1
ASSQLAGETDTQY	-	TRBV4-3
AWSGGDRGDHNEQF	-	TRBV30
ASSPGGPENTEAF	-	TRBV18
ASSGGSTDTQY	once	TRBV9
ASRAGTGVLTGELF	once	TRBV6-6
ASSPTSGRPYEQF	-	TRBV25-1
ASEGVMANTGELF	-	TRBV2
ASSPGQGGRVQY	-	TRBV18
ASSLLPGQGKELF	-	TRBV4-1
ASSLDGGYNEQF	few	TRBV5-1
ASSSYPRQSRTVEQY	-	TRBV7-6
SVGRPNEKLF	-	TRBV29-1
ASSVGQGSEDQY	-	TRBV6-1
ASSFLQETQY	-	TRBV27
ASSIKVSGGEAF	few	TRBV19
ASSGQGWQY	-	TRBV5-4
AWSMGRDDTEAF	few	TRBV30
ASRSPLALEQF	-	TRBV7-8
ASSLGDGLAGGDGTDTQY	-	TRBV5-4
ASSEGHLSYEQY	-	TRBV6-5
SGEQLAEQF	-	TRBV29-1
ASSLESLGPAEAF	-	TRBV7-2